Listed here are 26 T cell receptor beta chains from one sample, sequenced in a study of cytomegalovirus exposure and HLA in healthy donors. The study ran its PCR with 60 Vbeta and 13 Jbeta primers. Method: immunoSEQ multiplex PCR; TCRdb's copy keeps in-frame clones and lacks some. The sample contains about 180,000 clones, about 79% of which appear only once. Source material: PBMCs. These receptors originate from a girl aged 2-10 years in good health and CMV-seropositive.

V and J are TRBV19 and TRBJ1-5; TRBD1 agrees at 9 bases. Germline CDR1 and CDR2: LNHDA and SQIVND (reference sequence). There are 16 residues in the CDR3. The trim removed 5 bases at V and 5 bases at J, leaving 10 bases unmatched. CDR3 nucleotides: TGTGCCAGTAGTCCCGGGACAGGGATGGAAGATCAGCCCCAGCATTTT. It yields the protein CASSPGTGMEDQPQHF. The full variable domain, in which reference TRBV19 and TRBJ1-5 provide the parts outside the CDR3, is DGGITQSPKYLFRKEGQNVTLSCEQNLNHDAMYWYRQDPGQGLRLIYYSQIVNDFQKGDIAEGYSVSREKKESFPLTVTSAQKNPTAFYLCASSPGTGMEDQPQHFGDGTRLSIL.

This sequence joins TRBV12-2 and TRBJ2-1; TRBD1, the table's D call, was not compared with the DNA. TRBV12-2 is described as a pseudogene. The CDR3 covers 16 residues. CDR3 residues: CASRARQGVSYNEQFF. CDR3 sequence (DNA): TGTGCAAGTCGCGCTAGACAGGGGGTCTCCTACAATGAGCAGTTCTTC.

V usage is TRBV6-1 and J usage is TRBJ1-2; possible D gene TRBD1, 5 bases. The V and J ends lost 2 bases and 3 bases respectively, with 16 bases between them. CDR1 is MNHNS and CDR2 is SASEGT in the germline V gene. The CDR3 totals 16 residues. CDR3 amino acids: CASSELSGLRHYGYTF. The DNA of the CDR3 is TGTGCCAGCAGTGAACTTTCAGGGCTTCGTCACTATGGCTACACCTTC.

This rearrangement joins TRBV7-8 to TRBJ2-5, with 13 bases fitting TRBD2. The trim removed 7 bases at V and 5 bases at J, leaving 13 bases unmatched. This CDR3 has 17 amino acids. Per germline, CDR1 SGHVS and CDR2 FQNEAQ. In DNA, the CDR3 is TGTGCCAGCAACGTGAGGGGACTAGCGGGACTGTTTGAGACCCAGTACTTC. Protein product: CASNVRGLAGLFETQYF.

The chain carries TRBV11-2 and TRBJ2-3; D may be TRBD1 (5 bases). The germline V gene has CDR1 SGHAT and CDR2 FQNNGV. CDR3 length equals 13 residues. Between the trimmed V and J ends, which lost 6 bases and 6 bases, there was a span of 13 bases. The CDR3 nucleotides read TGTGCCAGCAGTTCAGCAGGGTGGGATACGCAGTATTTT. Its translation is CASSSAGWDTQYF.

In its sample, this clone was seen once. This sequence joins TRBV19 and TRBJ2-5; 11 bases line up with TRBD1. CDR1 and CDR2 (germline): LNHDA, SQIVND (reference sequence). V shed 5 bases and J 7 bases; nucleotides not matched to a gene: 9. The CDR3 extends over 15 amino acids. The CDR3 nucleotides are TGTGCCAGTAGTCGATCGGGACAGGGGGATGTGACCCAGTACTTC. It specifies CASSRSGQGDVTQYF.

The CDR3 DNA reads TGCGCCAGCAGTAACAGCCGGGGGAATTCACCCCTCCACTTT. It is translated as CASSNSRGNSPLHF. This chain links TRBV5-1 with TRBJ1-6, with D tentatively TRBD1 (5 bases). The V and J ends lost 5 bases and 7 bases respectively, with 13 bases between them. Germline V gene sequence: CDR1 SGHRS, CDR2 YFSETQ. The CDR3 has 14 amino acids.

The rearrangement joins TRBV28 to TRBJ1-2; 11 bases align to TRBD1. Looked up from germline, CDR1 is MDHEN and CDR2 is SYDVKM. The CDR3 covers 15 residues. With V trimmed by 3 bases and J by 4 bases, 4 bases remained unmatched. CDR3 protein: CASSFPGTGGYGYTF. In DNA form, the CDR3 reads TGTGCCAGCAGTTTCCCCGGGACAGGGGGCTATGGCTACACCTTC.

V and J are TRBV27 and TRBJ2-2; TRBD1 matches at 7 bases. The germline CDR1 and CDR2 sequences are MNHEY and SMNVEV (reference sequence). After removal of 3 bases from V and 7 bases from J, the junction contained 8 bases not matched to a gene. CDR3 size: 15 residues. Here the CDR3 reads CASSFRGHKDGELFF. Written as DNA, the CDR3 is TGTGCCAGCAGTTTTAGGGGGCATAAGGACGGGGAGCTGTTTTTT.

The V call is TRBV6-1, the J call TRBJ2-7, with 10 bases that match TRBD1. The J segment lost 13 bases and the V segment lost 2 bases, leaving 8 bases of the junction unmatched. The CDR3 is made up of 13 amino acids. CDR1 and CDR2 (germline): MNHNS, SASEGT. As DNA, the CDR3 is TGTGCCAGCAGTGAACGGGACAGGGGAGGTTCTTACTTC. This codes for CASSERDRGGSYF.

This sequence joins TRBV2 and TRBJ1-2; no definite D call. This CDR3 is 11 amino acids long. V shed 4 bases and J shed 3 bases, with 3 bases lying between them. Germline V gives CDR1 SNHLY, CDR2 FYNNEI. In nucleotides, the CDR3 is TGTGCCAGCAGTGGAGACTATGGCTACACCTTC. Its protein is CASSGDYGYTF.

The chain carries TRBV5-6 and TRBJ2-3, with 9 bases that match TRBD2. Unmatched junction bases numbered 14, after V lost 0 bases and J lost 3 bases. The V gene's germline CDR1 is SGHDT and CDR2 YYEEEE. The CDR3 runs to 19 residues. As DNA, the CDR3 is TGTGCCAGCAGCTTGGGTCGGTTCGCGGGGGGGCCGAAGACAGATACGCAGTATTTT. Amino acid sequence: CASSLGRFAGGPKTDTQYF.

V gene TRBV30 combines with J gene TRBJ2-1; TRBD2 might be the D (7 bases). V lost 5 bases to trimming and J lost 7 bases, with 18 bases between them. This CDR3 comprises 14 residues. Germline CDR1 GTSNPN, CDR2 SVGIG (reference sequence). CDR3 residues: CAWVWGGEGNEQFF. In DNA, the CDR3 is TGTGCCTGGGTTTGGGGGGGCGAAGGGAATGAGCAGTTCTTC.

The chain employs TRBV4-1 and TRBJ1-4; the D gene is possibly TRBD1 (5 bases). V lost 2 bases and J 5 bases, leaving 9 bases between the germline ends. Looked up from germline, CDR1 is MGHRA and CDR2 is YSYEKL. This CDR3 comprises 14 residues. The CDR3 region is CASSQRGLNEKLFF. The DNA for the CDR3 is TGCGCCAGCAGCCAAAGGGGCCTCAATGAAAAACTGTTTTTT.

V and J are TRBV16 and TRBJ1-1; TRBD1 aligns across 7 bases. CDR3 size: 17 residues. With 2 bases clipped from V and 1 base from J, the junction kept 10 bases outside the gene matches. The germline gives CDR1 KGHSY, CDR2 FQNENV. CDR3 coding DNA: TGTGCCAGCAGCCAAGGCTACAGGGGAGAAGGGAACACTGAAGCTTTCTTT. This sequence encodes CASSQGYRGEGNTEAFF.

The chain couples TRBV7-9 to TRBJ2-7; weak D call: TRBD1 (6 bases). Germline assignment: CDR1 SEHNR and CDR2 FQNEAQ (reference sequence). The CDR3 totals 14 residues. Trimming cost V 7 bases and J 0 bases, with 13 bases left between them. The CDR3 DNA sequence: TGTGCCAGCAATACACAGGGCACCTCCTACGAGCAGTACTTC. Amino acids: CASNTQGTSYEQYF.

The rearrangement joins TRBV30 to TRBJ2-1, with D hard to call. The CDR3 is 13 amino acids. V was shortened by 4 bases and J by 0 bases, with 7 bases between the two germline ends. Per the germline V gene, CDR1 is GTSNPN and CDR2 is SVGIG (reference sequence). In DNA, the CDR3 is TGTGCCTGGACAGGCTACTCCTACAATGAGCAGTTCTTC. It yields the protein CAWTGYSYNEQFF.

V usage is TRBV7-6 and J usage is TRBJ2-1, with 11 bases fitting TRBD2. The germline V gene has CDR1 SGHVS and CDR2 FNYEAQ. The CDR3 covers 16 residues. V lost 5 bases and J lost 5; bases outside the gene matches: 8. The CDR3 sequence: CASSPRLAGTNNEQFF. The CDR3 DNA reads as TGTGCCAGCAGCCCCCGACTAGCGGGGACAAACAATGAGCAGTTCTTC.

This clone has a single count. The chain links TRBV29-1 to TRBJ1-2; D unresolved. Germline lookup yields CDR1 SQVTM and CDR2 ANQGSEA. The CDR3 is 11 residues long. V shed 3 bases and J shed 7 bases, with 9 bases lying between them. The CDR3 is CSVDGESGYTF. In DNA, the CDR3 is TGCAGCGTTGATGGGGAGTCTGGCTACACCTTC.

V gene TRBV27 combines with J gene TRBJ1-2; D gene uncertain. The CDR3 extends over 13 amino acids. Germline values: CDR1 MNHEY, CDR2 SMNVEV (reference sequence). Trimming took off 3 bases at V and 2 bases at J, with 7 bases between the two ends. The DNA for the CDR3 is TGTGCCAGCAGTTTCGACACCAACTATGGCTACACCTTC. Its translation: CASSFDTNYGYTF.

The V gene is TRBV5-1, the J gene TRBJ1-3; TRBD1 is a possible D gene (5 bases). With 2 bases removed from V and 4 bases from J, the gap between germline ends came to 16 bases. Germline V CDR1 and CDR2: SGHRS, YFSETQ. The CDR3 length is 16 residues. In DNA form, the CDR3 reads TGCGCCAGCAGCTTTGGGGCCCTGACTTTGGGAAACACCATATATTTT. Amino acids: CASSFGALTLGNTIYF.

The chain is built from TRBV5-4 and TRBJ1-1; D is undetermined. The germline V gene encodes CDR1 SGHNT and CDR2 YYREEE (reference sequence). The CDR3 is made up of 13 amino acids. V lost 4 bases, J lost 1 base, and 8 bases lay in between. CDR3 region: CASSPDWNTEAFF. CDR3 nucleotide sequence: TGTGCCAGCAGCCCGGACTGGAACACTGAAGCTTTCTTT. Together with reference TRBV5-4 and TRBJ1-1, the CDR3 gives the full variable domain: ETGVTQSPTHLIKTRGQQVTLRCSSQSGHNTVSWYQQALGQGPQFIFQYYREEENGRGNFPPRFSGLQFPNYSSELNVNALELDDSALYLCASSPDWNTEAFFGQGTRLTVV.

The rearrangement uses TRBV7-9 and TRBJ2-3; 11 bases fit TRBD2. Germline CDR1 reads SEHNR; CDR2 reads FQNEAQ (reference sequence). V was clipped by 1 base and J by 2 bases; unmatched bases: 2. CDR3 length equals 16 residues. The CDR3 DNA is TGTGCCAGCAGCTTAGAGGGACTAGCGGCCACAGATACGCAGTATTTT. Protein sequence: CASSLEGLAATDTQYF.

Regarding this clone: The junction departs from germline at one end; a sequencing error may be responsible. The rearrangement joins TRBV5-5 to TRBJ2-3, with TRBD1 matching 8 bases. Germline V gene lookup returns CDR1 SGHKS and CDR2 YYEKEE (reference sequence). The CDR3 covers 13 residues. CDR3 sequence reads: CASSLYTQGALGF. The CDR3 DNA reads TGTGCCAGCAGCTTGTATACCCAGGGGGCTTTAGGTTTT.

The sample holds a few counts of this clone. V and J are TRBV30 and TRBJ1-1, with D possibly TRBD1 on 6 matching bases. Germline values: CDR1 GTSNPN, CDR2 SVGIG (reference sequence). V was pared by 0 bases and J by 3 bases, with 17 bases between. The CDR3 has 16 residues. Here the CDR3 reads CAWSVRGGARYTEAFF. Here the CDR3 DNA reads TGTGCCTGGAGTGTTCGGGGGGGGGCGCGGTACACTGAAGCTTTCTTT.

The CDR3 nucleotides are TGTGCCACCAGCATCGGCTCCTACGAGCAGTACTTC. This translates into CATSIGSYEQYF. The chain combines TRBV15 with TRBJ2-7, with no clear D. The CDR3 length is 12 residues. V was shortened by 4 bases and J by 0 bases, with 4 bases between the two germline ends. Germline values: CDR1 LNHNV, CDR2 YYDKDF (reference sequence).